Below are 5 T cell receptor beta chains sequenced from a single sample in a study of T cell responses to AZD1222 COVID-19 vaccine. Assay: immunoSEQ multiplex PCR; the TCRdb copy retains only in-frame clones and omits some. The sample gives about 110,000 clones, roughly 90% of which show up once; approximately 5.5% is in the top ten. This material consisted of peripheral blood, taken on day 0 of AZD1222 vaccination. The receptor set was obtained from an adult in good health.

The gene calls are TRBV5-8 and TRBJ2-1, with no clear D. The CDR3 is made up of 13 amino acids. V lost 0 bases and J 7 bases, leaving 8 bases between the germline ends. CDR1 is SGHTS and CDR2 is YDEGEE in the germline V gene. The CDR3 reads CASSLGRPNEQFF. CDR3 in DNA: TGTGCCAGCAGCTTGGGACGACCGAATGAGCAGTTCTTC.

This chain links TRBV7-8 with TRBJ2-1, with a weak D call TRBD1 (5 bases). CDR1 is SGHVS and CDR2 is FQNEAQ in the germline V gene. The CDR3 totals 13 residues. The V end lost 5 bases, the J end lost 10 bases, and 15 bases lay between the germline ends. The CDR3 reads CASSPDNFGEQFF. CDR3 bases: TGTGCCAGCAGCCCGGACAACTTCGGGGAGCAGTTCTTC. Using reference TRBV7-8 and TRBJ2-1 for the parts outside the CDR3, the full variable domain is GAGVSQSPRYKVAKRGQDVALRCDPISGHVSLFWYQQALGQGPEFLTYFQNEAQLDKSGLPSDRFFAERPEGSVSTLKIQRTQQEDSAVYLCASSPDNFGEQFFGPGTRLTVL.

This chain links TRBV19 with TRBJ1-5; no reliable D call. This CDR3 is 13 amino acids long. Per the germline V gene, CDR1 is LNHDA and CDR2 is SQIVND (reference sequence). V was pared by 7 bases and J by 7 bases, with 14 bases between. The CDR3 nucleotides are TGTGCCAGTAACCCACACCCAGAGCAGCCCCAGCATTTT. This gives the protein CASNPHPEQPQHF. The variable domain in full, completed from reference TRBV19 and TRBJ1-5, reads DGGITQSPKYLFRKEGQNVTLSCEQNLNHDAMYWYRQDPGQGLRLIYYSQIVNDFQKGDIAEGYSVSREKKESFPLTVTSAQKNPTAFYLCASNPHPEQPQHFGDGTRLSIL.

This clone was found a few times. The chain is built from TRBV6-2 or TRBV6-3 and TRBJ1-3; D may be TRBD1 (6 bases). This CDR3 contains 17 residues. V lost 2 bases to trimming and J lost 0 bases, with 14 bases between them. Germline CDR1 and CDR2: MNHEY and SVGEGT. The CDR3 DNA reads TGTGCCAGCAGTTACCCGGGACACTGGAACTCTGGAAACACCATATATTTT. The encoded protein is CASSYPGHWNSGNTIYF.

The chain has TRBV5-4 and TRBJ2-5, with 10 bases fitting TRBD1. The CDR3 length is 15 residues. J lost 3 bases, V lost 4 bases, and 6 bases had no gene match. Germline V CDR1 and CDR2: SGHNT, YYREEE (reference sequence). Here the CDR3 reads CASSQAGQGKETQYF. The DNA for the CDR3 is TGTGCCAGCAGCCAGGCGGGACAGGGGAAAGAGACCCAGTACTTC.